This TCR beta chain was captured in a study of human T cells and chemical hapten exposure. TCRdb reprocessed the RACE reads with MiXCR, giving one entry per CDR3 protein. The data contain about 83,000 distinct CDR3 sequences, roughly 7.6% of them singletons. The CDR3 sequence is 14 residues long. The V and J ends lost 5 bases and 4 bases respectively, with 14 bases between them. Germline CDR1 is SNHLY and CDR2 is FYNNEI. Time point denoted: patch test 1, 2 weeks after DPC sensitization. Treatment noted: therapeutic diphenylcyclopropenone sensitization with weekly scalp DPC. Alopecia patients, 18 to 70 years old and DPC-suitable, served as donors.

The sequenced sample was whole blood, obtained in connection with sensitization to the hapten diphenylcyclopropenone (DPC). This receptor was obtained from a woman aged 25 to 39 with alopecia areata. Some clones in this sample may be carry-over from other donors' samples. The chain links TRBV2 to TRBJ1-1; D gene uncertain. The CDR3 loop reads CASSWAELGTEAFF. The CDR3 coding sequence is TGTGCCAGCAGTTGGGCCGAATTGGGCACTGAAGCTTTCTTT.